This entry lists 8 T cell receptor beta chains sequenced from one sample in a study of T cell responses to AZD1222 COVID-19 vaccine. Data came from immunoSEQ multiplex PCR; TCRdb stores just in-frame clones and leaves some out. In the table there are about 150,000 clones, roughly 92% of which are singletons. This specimen consisted of peripheral blood, obtained on day 0 of AZD1222 vaccination. The receptors were sampled from an adult in good health.

The V and J genes are TRBV3-1 (or the pseudogene TRBV3-2) and TRBJ2-1; the match to TRBD1 covers 7 bases. CDR3 size: 15 residues. V dropped 3 bases and J dropped 8; count of bases not matched to a gene: 10. Per germline, CDR1 LGHDT and CDR2 YNNKEL (reference sequence). The CDR3 DNA sequence: TGTGCCAGCAGCCACCCGACAGGGCTTACGGATGAGCAGTTCTTC. Protein sequence: CASSHPTGLTDEQFF.

The chain has TRBV27 and TRBJ2-1; 8 nucleotides align to TRBD2. V shed 3 bases, J shed 5 bases, and the junction held 12 bases outside the gene matches. Germline loops: CDR1 MNHEY, CDR2 SMNVEV (reference sequence). This CDR3 contains 17 residues. The CDR3 DNA reads TGTGCCAGCAGTTTGCCACCCGGGGGGGGGCTGAACAATGAGCAGTTCTTC. It is translated as CASSLPPGGGLNNEQFF.

This chain links TRBV5-5 with TRBJ2-1, with D perhaps TRBD2 (6 bases). The ends were cut back, 0 bases at V and 5 bases at J, with 12 bases in the middle. CDR3 length: 15 residues. Germline V lookup: CDR1 SGHKS, CDR2 YYEKEE (reference sequence). For the CDR3, the DNA is TGTGCCAGCAGCTTGGGAGCGGGCCTTAACAATGAGCAGTTCTTC. Protein sequence: CASSLGAGLNNEQFF.

This chain uses TRBV13 with TRBJ1-1, with no clear D. This CDR3 region has 16 residues. CDR1 and CDR2 (germline): PRHDT, FYEKMQ (reference sequence). Trimming took off 2 bases at V and 4 bases at J, with 17 bases between the two ends. DNA for the CDR3: TGTGCCAGCAGCTTACTCGCAGACCCTCGGGGCACTGAAGCTTTCTTT. Residues: CASSLLADPRGTEAFF.

The chain couples TRBV30 to TRBJ1-4, with TRBD1 identical over 7 bases. The CDR3 covers 14 residues. J gave up 7 bases and V 3 bases, and 8 bases lay outside the gene matches. CDR1 and CDR2 (germline): GTSNPN, SVGIG (reference sequence). This CDR3 reads CAWRGPEGAEKLFF. DNA for the CDR3: TGTGCCTGGAGGGGCCCGGAGGGGGCTGAAAAACTGTTTTTT.

J is TRBJ1-1 and V is TRBV11-2; D not certain. The germline V and J ends were trimmed by 1 base and 4 bases, with 10 bases remaining between them. The CDR3 is made up of 14 amino acids. Germline V gene lookup returns CDR1 SGHAT and CDR2 FQNNGV. CDR3 coding DNA: TGTGCCAGCAGCTTAGCCCCGGGGAGCACTGAAGCTTTCTTT. It yields the protein CASSLAPGSTEAFF. Looking up the rest from reference TRBV11-2 and TRBJ1-1 gives the full variable domain: EAGVAQSPRYKIIEKRQSVAFWCNPISGHATLYWYQQILGQGPKLLIQFQNNGVVDDSQLPKDRFSAERLKGVDSTLKIQPAKLEDSAVYLCASSLAPGSTEAFFGQGTRLTVV.

As DNA, the CDR3 is TGTGCCAGTAGTATCTCAGGACGGACCGGGGAGCTGTTTTTT. It is translated as CASSISGRTGELFF. The chain recombines TRBV19 with TRBJ2-2; no clear D. The V end lost 3 bases, the J end lost 5 bases, and 10 bases lay between the germline ends. The CDR3 is made up of 14 amino acids. Germline values: CDR1 LNHDA, CDR2 SQIVND (reference sequence).

This CDR3 reads CASSFFRGYGYTF. CDR3 DNA sequence: TGTGCCAGCAGTTTCTTCAGGGGCTATGGCTACACCTTC. The chain has TRBV27 and TRBJ1-2; D is possibly TRBD1 (6 bases). Germline CDR1 and CDR2: MNHEY and SMNVEV (reference sequence). There are 13 residues in the CDR3. V lost 3 bases to trimming and J lost 4 bases, with 9 bases between them.